This T cell receptor beta chain was retrieved from a study of blood T cells in healthy people across ages. General study points: TCR beta diversity correlated strongly with naive T cell percentage.

Primers used in a second PCR of roughly 6 to 11 cycles were a sample-barcoded 5' primer and a J-beta primer mix. From the 5' RACE reads, TCRdb called clonotypes with MiXCR, one entry per CDR3 protein. Of around 1,500,000 distinct CDR3 sequences listed, 40% to 50% were seen once; the top ten hold less than 8%. About this clonotype: The antigen is unknown.

From germline, CDR1 is SGDLS and CDR2 YYNGEE. The CDR3 length is 14 residues. V lost 2 bases and J 3 bases, leaving 11 bases between the germline ends. Source material: blood. The clonotype comes from a woman between 18 and 29 years old in good health. The gene calls are TRBV9 and TRBJ2-5, with D hard to call. This CDR3 is CASSVQGFEETQYF. DNA for the CDR3: TGTGCCAGCAGCGTCCAAGGCTTTGAAGAGACCCAGTACTTC.